The 7 T cell receptor beta chains below all came from one sample that was sequenced in a study of blood T cell repertoires in COVID-19. Repertoires were generated with immunoSEQ multiplex PCR, while TCRdb's copy carries only in-frame clones and drops some. The sample yields more than 120,000 clones, around nine tenths seen once. Specimen: peripheral blood. The receptors here all came from a woman between 50 and 59 years old with active or convalescent COVID-19.

The chain carries TRBV4-3 and TRBJ2-1; 8 bases are a match to TRBD1. The CDR3 totals 13 residues. Germline V CDR1 and CDR2: LGHNA, YSLEER. J was trimmed by 6 bases and V by 4 bases; bases with no gene match: 2. The CDR3 sequence is CASSPGQANEQFF. Here the CDR3 DNA reads TGCGCCAGCAGCCCGGGACAGGCCAATGAGCAGTTCTTC.

J is TRBJ1-2 and V is TRBV5-1; possible D gene TRBD1, 5 bases. The V gene lost 4 bases and the J gene lost 0 bases, with 10 bases spanning the gap. Germline CDR1 reads SGHRS; CDR2 reads YFSETQ. This CDR3 spans 14 amino acids. The CDR3 sequence: CASSPDIPNYGYTF. CDR3 bases: TGCGCCAGCAGCCCGGACATCCCTAACTATGGCTACACCTTC.

The chain recombines TRBV5-1 with TRBJ2-5; 8 bases are a match to TRBD2. This CDR3 comprises 17 residues. CDR1 and CDR2 from the germline V gene are SGHRS and YFSETQ. Trimming at V came to 0 bases and at J to 1 base, leaving 8 bases not matched to a gene. The CDR3 sequence: CASSLARVAGRQETQYF. Here the CDR3 DNA reads TGCGCCAGCAGCTTGGCCAGGGTAGCGGGACGCCAAGAGACCCAGTACTTC.

The table lists this clone with a count of one. The rearrangement links TRBV4-1 to TRBJ1-4; unclear D gene. Trimming removed 4 bases from V and 8 bases from J, with 14 bases in between. This CDR3 is built from 14 residues. Germline V gene sequence: CDR1 MGHRA, CDR2 YSYEKL. The CDR3 DNA reads as TGCGCCAGCAGCCCCCTCGGGAACCGGGAAAAACTGTTTTTT. This sequence encodes CASSPLGNREKLFF.

CDR3 region: CASSPGQGARVEKLFF. The CDR3 nucleotides read TGCGCCAGCAGCCCGGGACAGGGGGCGCGGGTCGAAAAACTGTTTTTT. V usage is TRBV5-1 and J usage is TRBJ1-4; 12 bases map to TRBD1. The CDR3 sequence is 16 residues long. Looked up from germline, CDR1 is SGHRS and CDR2 is YFSETQ. The V and J ends lost 4 bases and 8 bases, in that order; junction bases with no gene match: 9.

The V call is TRBV27, the J call TRBJ2-7; weak D call: TRBD1 (6 bases). The germline V gene has CDR1 MNHEY and CDR2 SMNVEV (reference sequence). V lost 6 bases to trimming and J lost 4 bases, with 13 bases between them. This CDR3 contains 13 residues. The CDR3 reads CASSGAGEYEQYF. The CDR3 region has the DNA TGTGCCAGCAGCGGGGCAGGGGAGTACGAGCAGTACTTC.

The chain carries TRBV30 and TRBJ2-7; D is unclear. Germline CDR1 GTSNPN, CDR2 SVGIG (reference sequence). This CDR3 has 12 residues. The germline V and J ends were trimmed by 2 bases and 3 bases, with 8 bases remaining between them. Here the CDR3 DNA reads TGTGCCTGGAGTTTCGCAGGCTACGAGCAGTACTTC. Translation: CAWSFAGYEQYF.